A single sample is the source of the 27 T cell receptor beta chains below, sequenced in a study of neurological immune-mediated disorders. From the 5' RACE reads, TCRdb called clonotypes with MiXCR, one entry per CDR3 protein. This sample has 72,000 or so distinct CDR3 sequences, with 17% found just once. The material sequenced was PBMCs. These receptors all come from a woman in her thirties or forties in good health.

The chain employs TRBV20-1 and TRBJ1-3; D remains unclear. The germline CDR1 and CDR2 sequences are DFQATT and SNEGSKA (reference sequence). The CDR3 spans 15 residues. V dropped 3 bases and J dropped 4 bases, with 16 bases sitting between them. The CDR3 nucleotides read TGCAGTGCTAGGATCGATATTGGGTCAGGAAACACCATATATTTT. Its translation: CSARIDIGSGNTIYF.

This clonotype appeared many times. The CDR3 region is CASSFYAGGEFNEQYF. CDR3 DNA sequence: TGCGCCAGCAGCTTTTACGCAGGGGGTGAGTTTAACGAGCAGTACTTC. The genes are TRBV5-1 and TRBJ2-7; 7 positions agree with TRBD1. This CDR3 contains 16 residues. The germline CDR1 and CDR2 sequences are SGHRS and YFSETQ. V was clipped by 2 bases and J by 5 bases; unmatched bases: 13.

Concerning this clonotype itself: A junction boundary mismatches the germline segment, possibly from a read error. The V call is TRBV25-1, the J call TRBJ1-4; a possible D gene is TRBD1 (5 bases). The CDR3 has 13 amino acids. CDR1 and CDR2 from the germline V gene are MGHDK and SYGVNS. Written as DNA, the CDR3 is TGTGCCTGCAGTGGGGGACTTAATGAAAAAATGTTTTTT. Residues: CACSGGLNEKMFF. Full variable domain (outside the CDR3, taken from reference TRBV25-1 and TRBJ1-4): EADIYQTPRYLVIGTGKKITLECSQTMGHDKMYWYQQDPGMELHLIHYSYGVNSTEKGDLSSESTVSRIRTEHFPLTLESARPSHTSQYLCACSGGLNEKMFFGSGTQLSVL.

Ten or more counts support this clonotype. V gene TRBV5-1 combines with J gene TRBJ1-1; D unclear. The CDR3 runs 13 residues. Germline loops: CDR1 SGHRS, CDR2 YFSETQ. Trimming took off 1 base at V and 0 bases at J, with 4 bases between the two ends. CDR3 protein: CASSLRVNTEAFF. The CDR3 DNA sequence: TGCGCCAGCAGCTTGAGGGTGAACACTGAAGCTTTCTTT.

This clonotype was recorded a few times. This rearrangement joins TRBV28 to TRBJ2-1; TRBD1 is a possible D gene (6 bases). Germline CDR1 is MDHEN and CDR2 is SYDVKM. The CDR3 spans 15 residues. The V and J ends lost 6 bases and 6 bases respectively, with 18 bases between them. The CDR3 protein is CASRSEDRWTNEQFF. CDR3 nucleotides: TGTGCCAGCAGATCCGAGGACAGATGGACCAATGAGCAGTTCTTC.

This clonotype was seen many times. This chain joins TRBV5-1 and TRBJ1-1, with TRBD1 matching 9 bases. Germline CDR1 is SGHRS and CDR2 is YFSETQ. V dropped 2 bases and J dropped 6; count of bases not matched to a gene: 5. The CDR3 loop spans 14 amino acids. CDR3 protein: CASSFGTGRAEAFF. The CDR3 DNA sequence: TGCGCCAGCAGCTTCGGGACAGGGAGGGCTGAAGCTTTCTTT.

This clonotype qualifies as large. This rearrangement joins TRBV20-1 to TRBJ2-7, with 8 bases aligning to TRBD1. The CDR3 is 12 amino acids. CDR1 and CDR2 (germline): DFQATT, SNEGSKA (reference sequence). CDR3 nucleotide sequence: TGCAGTGCTAGCCCCGGGACAGGCAACCTTCACGTC. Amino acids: CSASPGTGNLHV.

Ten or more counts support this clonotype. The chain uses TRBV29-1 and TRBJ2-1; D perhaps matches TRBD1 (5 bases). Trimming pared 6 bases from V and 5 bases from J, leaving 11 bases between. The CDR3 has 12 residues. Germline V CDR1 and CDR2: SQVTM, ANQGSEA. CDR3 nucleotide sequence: TGCAGCGTGGAAAGGGGCGACAATGAGCAGTTCTTC. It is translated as CSVERGDNEQFF.

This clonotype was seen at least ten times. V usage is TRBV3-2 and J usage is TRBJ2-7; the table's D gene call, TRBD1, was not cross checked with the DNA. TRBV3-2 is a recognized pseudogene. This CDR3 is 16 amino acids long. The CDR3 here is CASSQLPPGQFYEQYV. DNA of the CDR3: TGTGCCAGCAGCCAGTTGCCACCGGGACAGTTCTACGAGCAGTACGTC.

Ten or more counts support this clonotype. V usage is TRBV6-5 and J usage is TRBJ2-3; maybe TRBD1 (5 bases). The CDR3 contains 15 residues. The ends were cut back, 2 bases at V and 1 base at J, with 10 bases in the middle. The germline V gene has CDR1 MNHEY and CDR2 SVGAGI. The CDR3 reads CASSYQGGRTDTQYF. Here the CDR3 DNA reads TGTGCCAGCAGTTACCAGGGTGGGCGCACAGATACGCAGTATTTT.

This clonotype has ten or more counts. In DNA form, the CDR3 reads TGCAGTGCTAGAGATCCGAGCGGGGTCAACCAAGAGACCCAGTACTTC. Protein product: CSARDPSGVNQETQYF. J is TRBJ2-5 and V is TRBV20-1, with 7 bases lining up with TRBD2. CDR1 DFQATT and CDR2 SNEGSKA come from the germline V gene (reference sequence). CDR3 length equals 16 residues. V dropped 0 bases and J dropped 0; count of bases not matched to a gene: 7.

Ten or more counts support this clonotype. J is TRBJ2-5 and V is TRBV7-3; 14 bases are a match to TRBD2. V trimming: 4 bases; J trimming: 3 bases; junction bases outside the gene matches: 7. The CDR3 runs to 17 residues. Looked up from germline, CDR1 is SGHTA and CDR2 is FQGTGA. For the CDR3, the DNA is TGTGCCAGCAGCTCGGTGACTAGCGGGGGGGCAAAAGAGACCCAGTACTTC. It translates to CASSSVTSGGAKETQYF.

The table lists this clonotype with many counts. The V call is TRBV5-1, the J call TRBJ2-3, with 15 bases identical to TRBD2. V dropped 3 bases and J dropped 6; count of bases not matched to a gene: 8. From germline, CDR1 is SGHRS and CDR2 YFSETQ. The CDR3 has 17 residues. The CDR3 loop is CASSSEGLAGGQDTQYF. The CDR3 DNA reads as TGCGCCAGCAGCTCGGAAGGACTAGCGGGGGGGCAGGATACGCAGTATTTT.

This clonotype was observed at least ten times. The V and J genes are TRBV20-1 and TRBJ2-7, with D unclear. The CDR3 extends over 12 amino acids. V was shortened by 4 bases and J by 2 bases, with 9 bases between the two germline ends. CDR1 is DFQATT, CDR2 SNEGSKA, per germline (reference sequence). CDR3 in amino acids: CSATGPTYEQYF. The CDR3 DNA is TGCAGTGCTACCGGGCCGACCTACGAGCAGTACTTC.

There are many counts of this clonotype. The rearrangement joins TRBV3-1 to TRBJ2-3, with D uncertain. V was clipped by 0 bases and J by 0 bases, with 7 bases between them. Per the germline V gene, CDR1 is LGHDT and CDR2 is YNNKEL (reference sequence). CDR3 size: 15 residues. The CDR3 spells CASSQDRASTDTQYF. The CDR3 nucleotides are TGTGCCAGCAGCCAAGATAGGGCCAGCACAGATACGCAGTATTTT.

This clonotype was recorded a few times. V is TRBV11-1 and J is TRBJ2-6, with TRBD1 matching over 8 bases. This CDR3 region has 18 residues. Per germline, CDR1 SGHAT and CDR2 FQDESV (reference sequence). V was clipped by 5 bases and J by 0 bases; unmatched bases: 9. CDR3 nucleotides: TGTGCCAGCAGCGTCGGACAGGGTGTCGGCTCTGGGGCCAACGTCCTGACTTTC. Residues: CASSVGQGVGSGANVLTF.

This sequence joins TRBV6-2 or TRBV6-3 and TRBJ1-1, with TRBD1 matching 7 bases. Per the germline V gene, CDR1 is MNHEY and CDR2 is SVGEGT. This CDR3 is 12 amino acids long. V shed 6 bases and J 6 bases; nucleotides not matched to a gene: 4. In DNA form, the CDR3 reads TGTGCCAGCAGCACGACAGGGTCTGAAGCTTTCTTT. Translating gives CASSTTGSEAFF.

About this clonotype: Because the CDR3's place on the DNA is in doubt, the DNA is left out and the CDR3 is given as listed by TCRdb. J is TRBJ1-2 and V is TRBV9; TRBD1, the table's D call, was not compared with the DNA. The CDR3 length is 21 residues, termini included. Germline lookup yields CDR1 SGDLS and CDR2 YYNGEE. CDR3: CASSFYICSARAPGGSYGYTF.

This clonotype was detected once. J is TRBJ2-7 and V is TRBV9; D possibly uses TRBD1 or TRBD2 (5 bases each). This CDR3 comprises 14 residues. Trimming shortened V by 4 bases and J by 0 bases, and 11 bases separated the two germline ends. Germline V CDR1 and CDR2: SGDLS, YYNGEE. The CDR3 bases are TGTGCCAGCAGCACCGGGGCATTCTCCTACGAGCAGTACTTC. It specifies CASSTGAFSYEQYF.

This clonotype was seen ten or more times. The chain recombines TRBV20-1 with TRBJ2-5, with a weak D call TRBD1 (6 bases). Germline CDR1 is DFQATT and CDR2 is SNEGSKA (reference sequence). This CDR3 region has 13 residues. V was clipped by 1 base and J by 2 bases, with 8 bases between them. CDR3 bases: TGCAGTGCTAGAGTGGACAGTCAAGAGACCCAGTACTTC. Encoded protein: CSARVDSQETQYF.

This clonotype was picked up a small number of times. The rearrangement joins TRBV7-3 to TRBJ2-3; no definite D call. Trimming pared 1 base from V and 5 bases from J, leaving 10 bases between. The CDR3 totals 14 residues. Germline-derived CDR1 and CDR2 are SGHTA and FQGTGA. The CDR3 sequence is CASSLNLIGDTQYF. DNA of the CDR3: TGTGCCAGCAGCTTAAACTTGATCGGAGATACGCAGTATTTT.

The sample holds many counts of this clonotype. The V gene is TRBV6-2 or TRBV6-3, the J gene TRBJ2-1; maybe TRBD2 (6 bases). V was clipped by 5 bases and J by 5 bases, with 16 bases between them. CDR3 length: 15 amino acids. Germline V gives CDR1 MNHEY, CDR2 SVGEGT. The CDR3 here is CASSPSGLINNEQFF. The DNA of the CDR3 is TGTGCCAGCAGTCCAAGCGGACTAATCAACAATGAGCAGTTCTTC.

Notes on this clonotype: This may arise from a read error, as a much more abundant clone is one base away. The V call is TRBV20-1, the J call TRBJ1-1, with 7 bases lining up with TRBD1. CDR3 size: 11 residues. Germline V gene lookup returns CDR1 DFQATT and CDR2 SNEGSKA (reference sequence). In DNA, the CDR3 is TGCAGGGATCACAGGGGAACTGAAGCTTTCTTT. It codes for CRDHRGTEAFF.

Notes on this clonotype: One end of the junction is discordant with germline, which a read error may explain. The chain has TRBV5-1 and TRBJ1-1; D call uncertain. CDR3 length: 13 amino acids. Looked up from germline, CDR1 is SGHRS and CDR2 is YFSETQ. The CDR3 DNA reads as TGCGACAGCAGCTGGTTCATGAACACTGAAGCTTTCTTT. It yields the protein CDSSWFMNTEAFF.

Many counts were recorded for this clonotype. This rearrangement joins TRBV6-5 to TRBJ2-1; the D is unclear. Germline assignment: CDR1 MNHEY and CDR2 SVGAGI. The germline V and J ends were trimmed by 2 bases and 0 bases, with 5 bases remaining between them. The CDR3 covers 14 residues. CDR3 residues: CASSYDYSYNEQFF. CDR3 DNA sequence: TGTGCCAGCAGTTACGATTACTCCTACAATGAGCAGTTCTTC.

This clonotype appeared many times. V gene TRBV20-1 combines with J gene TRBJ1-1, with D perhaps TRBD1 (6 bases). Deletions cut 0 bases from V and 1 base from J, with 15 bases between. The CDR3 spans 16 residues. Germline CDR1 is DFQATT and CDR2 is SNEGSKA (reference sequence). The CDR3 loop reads CSARDAAGVENTEAFF. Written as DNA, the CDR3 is TGCAGTGCTAGAGATGCGGCAGGGGTGGAGAACACTGAAGCTTTCTTT.

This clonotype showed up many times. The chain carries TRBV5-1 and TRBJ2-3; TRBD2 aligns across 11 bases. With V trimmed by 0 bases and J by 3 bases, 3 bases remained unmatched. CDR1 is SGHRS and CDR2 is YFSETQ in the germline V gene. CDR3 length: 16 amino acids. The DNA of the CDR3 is TGCGCCAGCAGCTTGGCCCCTAGCGGGGGGACAGATACGCAGTATTTT. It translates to CASSLAPSGGTDTQYF.